A single T cell receptor (delta chain) is shown here with its context. Antigen: not known. TCRdb's entry gives the protein of a much larger clone, which mismatches this DNA's translation at residue 21, likely from a read error; the protein reported here is translated from the DNA. TCRdb re-called clones from the multiplex PCR reads using CATT. The sample has about 48,000 delta-chain clones; around 1.6% are singletons. This record belongs to a study of γδ T cells in repeated Plasmodium falciparum infection. In the study overall: Over roughly 600 days, donors received four mosquito-bite P. falciparum NF54 infections. Samples were taken at baseline, before some infections, and 21 days after each. Findings and caveats of the study: Vdelta2-negative gammadelta repertoires, largely Vdelta1+, seemingly showed infection-driven waves of new clonal selection. Malian children's Vdelta2-negative repertoires appeared more expanded and less diverse than Australians'.

The CDR3 consists of 27 residues. Germline trimming cut 1 base from V and 1 base from J; bases unmatched to any gene: 38. The germline V gene has CDR1 TSWWSYY and CDR2 QGS. Flow sorting of PBMC yielded separate Vgamma9/Vdelta2+ and Vdelta2-negative gammadelta T cell populations for bulk repertoire analysis. The receptor was derived from a pool of human donors (malaria-infected and uninfected, not separated). Sample: gamma-delta T cells from blood. This chain connects TRDV1 to TRDJ1; 8 nucleotides align to TRDD2. The CDR3 region is CALGEQSCLPTRINPFTAVPSTDKLIF. In nucleotides, the CDR3 is TGTGCTCTTGGGGAACAATCCTGTCTTCCTACCCGAATCAATCCATTTACCGCGGTCCCTTCCACCGATAAACTCATCTTT.